The subject of this entry is one T cell receptor (beta chain). Its antigen is not known. Prepared libraries of TCR beta cDNA carried unique molecular identifiers. Each CDR3 protein gets one entry after TCRdb re-called the PCR reads with MiXCR. Found here are around 260,000 distinct CDR3 sequences, 36% of them singletons; the top ten hold more than 4%. These data come from a study of post-analysis software for immune sequencing data. Study-wide points: Elevated frequency relative to controls characterized several TRBV segments in patients, TRBV5-6, TRBV5-1 and TRBV20-1 among them.

The CDR3 totals 17 residues. Sequencing was performed on blood. The sequence came from a girl aged 5-17 years with multiple sclerosis. V and J are TRBV21-1 and TRBJ2-3; the D call TRBD2 from the table was never checked on the DNA. TRBV21-1 is a pseudogene locus. The CDR3 DNA follows: TGTGCCAGCTCGAAAAAAGGGGCTAGCGGGAGAGCGGATACGCAGTATTTT. Its protein product is CASSKKGASGRADTQYF.